The present T cell receptor (beta chain) was sequenced within a study of blood T cells in healthy people across ages. A second PCR of 7 to 11 cycles used a sample-barcoded 5' primer and a J-beta primer mix. Each TCR beta cDNA got a 12-nucleotide random molecular identifier. TCRdb fed the 5' RACE reads into MiXCR, producing one record per CDR3 protein. The sample lists 700,000 or so distinct CDR3 sequences, around 41% occurring once. V shed 5 bases, J shed 5 bases, and the junction held 7 bases outside the gene matches. The CDR3 contains 13 residues. The germline V gene has CDR1 SQVTM and CDR2 ANQGSEA.

The rearrangement joins TRBV29-1 to TRBJ1-1; 8 bases are shared with TRBD1. The clonotype was recovered from a man aged 80 or over in good health. Sequenced sample: blood. CDR3 sequence (DNA): TGCAGCGTTCAGAAGACAGGGGAAACTGAAGCTTTCTTT. Protein sequence: CSVQKTGETEAFF.